These 9 T cell receptor beta chains originate from one sample sequenced in a study of shared clonotypes between healthy human individuals. The method was immunoSEQ multiplex PCR; TCRdb's version includes in-frame clones alone and lacks a portion of them. The top ten hold more than 0.9% of the sample, which has roughly 1,800,000 clones, around 96% seen once. Naive CD8 cells lacked CD45RO, underwent positive selection for CCR7 and left out terminally differentiated effector memory CD45RA+ cells. What was sequenced was naive CD8+ T cells sorted from blood. All receptors derive from a young man in good health.

This chain's CDR3 is CASSLAREGYSNQPQHF. CDR3 DNA: TGTGCCAGCAGCTTGGCCAGAGAGGGTTATAGCAATCAGCCCCAGCATTTT. The chain employs TRBV5-6 and TRBJ1-5; no reliable D call. From germline, CDR1 is SGHDT and CDR2 YYEEEE. The V end lost 0 bases, the J end lost 0 bases, and 13 bases lay between the germline ends. This CDR3 region has 17 residues.

The chain combines TRBV5-1 with TRBJ1-2; D may be TRBD1 (5 bases). In germline, CDR1 is SGHRS, CDR2 YFSETQ. Trimming removed 1 base from V and 6 bases from J, with 10 bases in between. The CDR3 is 13 residues long. The CDR3 protein is CASSLSGADGYTF. The CDR3 DNA follows: TGCGCCAGCAGCTTGAGCGGGGCGGATGGCTACACCTTC.

The chain's CDR3 is CAWNTGQGAEAFF. For the CDR3, the DNA is TGTGCCTGGAATACAGGACAGGGGGCTGAAGCTTTCTTT. This chain links TRBV30 with TRBJ1-1, with 10 bases aligning to TRBD1. The V gene end was trimmed by 4 bases and the J gene end by 6 bases; junction bases not matched to a gene: 5. Germline CDR1 and CDR2: GTSNPN and SVGIG (reference sequence). This CDR3 contains 13 residues.

The J gene is TRBJ1-2, the V gene TRBV28, with TRBD1 matching over 9 bases. Per germline, CDR1 MDHEN and CDR2 SYDVKM. The CDR3 length is 17 residues. Germline trimming cut 5 bases from V and 4 bases from J; bases unmatched to any gene: 14. In DNA, the CDR3 is TGTGCCAGCAGTCGGACCACGGAATGGACAGGGGCCTATGGCTACACCTTC. Translation gives CASSRTTEWTGAYGYTF.

The chain carries TRBV13 and TRBJ2-7, with D unresolved. The CDR3 covers 13 residues. The germline V and J ends were trimmed by 8 bases and 4 bases, with 15 bases remaining between them. CDR1 PRHDT and CDR2 FYEKMQ come from the germline V gene (reference sequence). The CDR3 coding sequence is TGTGCCAGCTCCTTTGGCAGCCGATACGAGCAGTACTTC. Its protein product is CASSFGSRYEQYF.

This sequence joins TRBV4-1 and TRBJ2-7, with D unclear. V shed 4 bases and J shed 2 bases, with 12 bases lying between them. The CDR3 spans 14 residues. The germline gives CDR1 MGHRA, CDR2 YSYEKL. The CDR3 spells CASSLSRTAYEQYF. CDR3 bases: TGCGCCAGCAGCCTCTCCAGAACAGCCTACGAGCAGTACTTC.

For this clone: Other DNA sequences from this sample encode an identical CDR3 as well. The chain combines TRBV5-6 with TRBJ2-7, with TRBD1 as a possible D gene (5 bases). Germline CDR1 SGHDT, CDR2 YYEEEE. This CDR3 comprises 14 residues. V lost 1 base and J lost 4, with 12 bases in between. Here the CDR3 DNA reads TGTGCCAGCAGCTTGATCACAGGTGGATACGAGCAGTACTTC. Its protein product is CASSLITGGYEQYF.

The chain recombines TRBV4-1 with TRBJ2-7; D not resolved. Trimming removed 4 bases from V and 6 bases from J, with 16 bases in between. Looked up from germline, CDR1 is MGHRA and CDR2 is YSYEKL. This CDR3 region has 14 residues. CDR3 amino acids: CASSPPGSPSEQYF. The DNA for the CDR3 is TGCGCCAGCAGCCCTCCGGGCAGCCCGAGCGAGCAGTACTTC.

The chain has TRBV27 and TRBJ2-7; a possible D gene is TRBD2 (5 bases). Germline V gene sequence: CDR1 MNHEY, CDR2 SMNVEV (reference sequence). This CDR3 region has 12 residues. Trimming took 3 bases from V and 3 from J, leaving 6 bases between them. In DNA form, the CDR3 reads TGTGCCAGCAGTTTTGAGGGCTACGAGCAGTACTTC. As protein: CASSFEGYEQYF.